This TCR beta chain was sequenced in a study of post-analysis software for immune sequencing data. Study background: Progressive-relapsing, secondary progressive and relapsing-remitting multiple sclerosis were among the disease courses included. General study points: Patients used a few TRBV segments, including TRBV5-6, TRBV5-1 and TRBV20-1, more often than controls. The normalized Chao1 diversity of multiple sclerosis patients was significantly lower than that of controls.

About this clonotype itself: As yet, its antigen is unknown.

Included in the TCR beta cDNA libraries were unique molecular identifiers. From the PCR reads, TCRdb called clonotypes with MiXCR, one entry per CDR3 protein. The sample has about 570,000 distinct CDR3 sequences, 34% seen once. The trim removed 2 bases at V and 5 bases at J, leaving 10 bases unmatched. This CDR3 contains 16 residues. Germline lookup yields CDR1 LGHDT and CDR2 YNNKEL (reference sequence). The rearrangement joins TRBV3-1 to TRBJ2-3; 7 positions agree with TRBD2. The sequenced sample was blood. This TCR came from a girl aged 2-17 years with multiple sclerosis. CDR3 loop: CASSQLAGALGDTQYF. In nucleotides, the CDR3 is TGTGCCAGCAGCCAATTAGCGGGCGCCCTCGGAGATACGCAGTATTTT.